These 26 T cell receptor beta chains were all obtained from the same sample, sequenced in a study of blood T cell repertoires in COVID-19. Measured with immunoSEQ multiplex PCR; TCRdb has only the in-frame clones, and not every one. The sample shows over 600,000 clones, more than 80% of them seen only once. The sequenced material came from peripheral blood. These receptors all stem from a woman aged 18-35 years with acute or convalescent COVID-19.

The rearrangement links TRBV5-1 to TRBJ2-5; weak D call: TRBD2 (6 bases). Germline loops: CDR1 SGHRS, CDR2 YFSETQ. This CDR3 region has 16 residues. V was pared by 2 bases and J by 1 base, with 15 bases between. The chain's CDR3 is CASSFAGPSTQETQYF. CDR3 bases: TGCGCCAGCAGCTTCGCGGGGCCCTCAACCCAAGAGACCCAGTACTTC.

The chain couples TRBV18 to TRBJ1-4; tentative D call: TRBD1 (6 bases). Trimming removed 5 bases at V and 6 bases at J, with 10 bases between. CDR1 is KGHSH, CDR2 LQKENI, per germline. This CDR3 region has 13 residues. The CDR3 nucleotides read TGTGCCAGCTCAATCCACAGGGATGAAAAACTGTTTTTT. It encodes CASSIHRDEKLFF.

V is TRBV9 and J is TRBJ1-1, with TRBD1 matching 10 bases. The CDR3 runs to 17 residues. Germline V CDR1 and CDR2: SGDLS, YYNGEE. With V trimmed by 4 bases and J by 6 bases, 15 bases remained unmatched. The CDR3 nucleotides read TGTGCCAGCAGCTCAAACCGGGACAGGGGTAGTGCCGCTGAAGCTTTCTTT. Encoded protein: CASSSNRDRGSAAEAFF. Full variable domain (missing parts from reference TRBV9 and TRBJ1-1): DSGVTQTPKHLITATGQRVTLRCSPRSGDLSVYWYQQSLDQGLQFLIQYYNGEERAKGNILERFSAQQFPDLHSELNLSSLELGDSALYFCASSSNRDRGSAAEAFFGQGTRLTVV.

This chain connects TRBV9 to TRBJ2-3; TRBD2 aligns across 7 bases. CDR3 size: 18 residues. Germline-derived CDR1 and CDR2 are SGDLS and YYNGEE. The J segment lost 4 bases and the V segment lost 3 bases, leaving 17 bases of the junction unmatched. The CDR3 sequence is CASSAHKSGTIDPDTQYF. DNA of the CDR3: TGTGCCAGCAGCGCACATAAATCCGGGACTATCGACCCAGATACGCAGTATTTT.

J is TRBJ1-2 and V is TRBV10-3; 9 bases agree with TRBD1. V lost 6 bases to trimming and J lost 5 bases; unmatched junction nucleotides: 10. This CDR3 region has 15 residues. Germline V gene sequence: CDR1 ENHRY, CDR2 SYGVKD. The CDR3: CAIRRGPGQGYGYTF. The CDR3, as DNA: TGTGCCATCAGGCGGGGCCCCGGACAGGGGTATGGCTACACCTTC.

V gene TRBV19 combines with J gene TRBJ1-2, with 9 bases matching TRBD1. The CDR3 is 13 amino acids. The V gene's germline CDR1 is LNHDA and CDR2 SQIVND (reference sequence). The ends lost 7 bases at V and 2 bases at J; junction bases unmatched: 2. CDR3 sequence (DNA): TGTGCCAGTACAGGGACAGGGAACTATGGCTACACCTTC. Residues: CASTGTGNYGYTF.

The rearrangement links TRBV19 to TRBJ1-2; perhaps TRBD1 as D (6 bases). This CDR3 is built from 16 residues. V was shortened by 4 bases and J by 6 bases, with 21 bases between the two germline ends. Per the germline V gene, CDR1 is LNHDA and CDR2 is SQIVND (reference sequence). CDR3 bases: TGTGCCAGTAGTAAGAACACCAGGGGTGCTGGGGATGGCTACACCTTC. Protein product: CASSKNTRGAGDGYTF.

The rearrangement joins TRBV7-2 to TRBJ1-3; no reliable D call. The CDR3 is 14 amino acids. The V end was cut by 3 bases, the J end by 4 bases, with 10 bases between. Per the germline V gene, CDR1 is SGHTA and CDR2 is FQGNSA. The CDR3 is CASSFWGGGNTIYF. The CDR3 coding sequence is TGTGCCAGCAGCTTTTGGGGAGGGGGAAACACCATATATTTT.

The chain employs TRBV7-2 and TRBJ2-7; maybe TRBD2 (5 bases). The CDR3 sequence is 14 residues long. Trimming removed 7 bases at V and 3 bases at J, with 16 bases between. Germline V gives CDR1 SGHTA, CDR2 FQGNSA. The CDR3 nucleotides read TGTGCCAGCACCCTGGGAGTCCGGGTCTACGAGCAGTACTTC. Translation gives CASTLGVRVYEQYF.

The J gene is TRBJ1-6, the V gene TRBV9; D not resolved. Trimming left V 6 bases short and J 9 bases short, with 16 bases between. Germline-derived CDR1 and CDR2 are SGDLS and YYNGEE. The CDR3 is made up of 14 amino acids. The chain's CDR3 is CASTAGGKGSPLHF. CDR3 coding DNA: TGTGCCAGCACCGCCGGAGGGAAAGGTTCACCCCTCCACTTT.

This clone has a single count. The V call is TRBV5-4, the J call TRBJ1-1; D gene unclear. V was cut by 0 bases and J by 5 bases, with 14 bases left in between. This CDR3 contains 15 residues. CDR1 and CDR2 (germline): SGHNT, YYREEE (reference sequence). Written as DNA, the CDR3 is TGTGCCAGCAGCTTGGAGCCGCTTGGGAGGACTGAAGCTTTCTTT. Its translation: CASSLEPLGRTEAFF.

The V gene is TRBV12-5, the J gene TRBJ2-1, with 9 bases matching TRBD1. The trim removed 1 base at V and 5 bases at J, leaving 6 bases unmatched. Germline CDR1 and CDR2: LGHNT and FRNRAP. This CDR3 region has 16 residues. The CDR3 reads CASGLGGQGRNNEQFF. In DNA form, the CDR3 reads TGTGCTAGTGGTTTGGGGGGACAGGGAAGAAACAATGAGCAGTTCTTC.

The chain joins TRBV5-4 to TRBJ1-1; 7 nucleotides align to TRBD1. Germline CDR1 is SGHNT and CDR2 is YYREEE (reference sequence). Unmatched junction bases numbered 8, after V lost 0 bases and J lost 0 bases. The CDR3 is 17 residues long. CDR3 region: CASSLDPGQSMNTEAFF. The CDR3 region has the DNA TGTGCCAGCAGCTTGGACCCGGGACAGAGCATGAACACTGAAGCTTTCTTT.

The table lists this clone with a count of one. This sequence joins TRBV5-1 and TRBJ2-7, with D maybe TRBD1 (5 bases). The CDR3 spans 14 residues. The ends were cut back, 1 base at V and 6 bases at J, with 14 bases in the middle. Germline V lookup: CDR1 SGHRS, CDR2 YFSETQ. Here the CDR3 reads CASSLSSQGLEQYF. In nucleotides, the CDR3 is TGCGCCAGCAGCTTGAGTTCGCAGGGTCTCGAGCAGTACTTC.

The chain employs TRBV5-1 and TRBJ2-3, with D possibly being TRBD1 (5 bases). The germline gives CDR1 SGHRS, CDR2 YFSETQ. There are 14 residues in the CDR3. V lost 0 bases and J 9 bases, leaving 14 bases between the germline ends. The CDR3 sequence: CASSLAGAQPTQYF. CDR3 nucleotides: TGCGCCAGCAGCTTGGCTGGGGCCCAGCCGACGCAGTATTTT.

The chain employs TRBV12-3 or TRBV12-4 and TRBJ2-1; 7 nucleotides match TRBD1. V dropped 7 bases and J dropped 7; count of bases not matched to a gene: 7. The CDR3 is made up of 13 amino acids. This chain's CDR3 is CASISDRVNEQFF. CDR3 nucleotides: TGTGCCAGCATATCCGACAGGGTGAATGAGCAGTTCTTC.

The J gene is TRBJ2-2, the V gene TRBV9; D call uncertain. The V gene's germline CDR1 is SGDLS and CDR2 YYNGEE. The germline V and J ends were trimmed by 0 bases and 2 bases, with 5 bases remaining between them. This CDR3 has 14 residues. CDR3 coding DNA: TGTGCCAGCAGCGTAGCACACAACACCGGGGAGCTGTTTTTT. It yields the protein CASSVAHNTGELFF. Full variable domain (missing parts from reference TRBV9 and TRBJ2-2): DSGVTQTPKHLITATGQRVTLRCSPRSGDLSVYWYQQSLDQGLQFLIQYYNGEERAKGNILERFSAQQFPDLHSELNLSSLELGDSALYFCASSVAHNTGELFFGEGSRLTVL.

The J gene is TRBJ1-1, the V gene TRBV6-5; D perhaps matches TRBD1 (6 bases). The CDR3 covers 11 residues. The V gene's germline CDR1 is MNHEY and CDR2 SVGAGI. V lost 7 bases, J lost 7 bases, and 10 bases lay in between. Here the CDR3 reads CASNRDYEAFF. In DNA form, the CDR3 reads TGTGCCAGCAACAGGGATTATGAAGCTTTCTTT.

This clone was detected once. This sequence joins TRBV7-2 and TRBJ1-6, with TRBD1 matching over 7 bases. CDR1 and CDR2 (germline): SGHTA, FQGNSA. The trim removed 1 base at V and 10 bases at J, leaving 4 bases unmatched. This CDR3 has 14 amino acids. The DNA of the CDR3 is TGTGCCAGCAGCTTAGGACAGGGAAGATCACCCCTCCACTTT. Translation gives CASSLGQGRSPLHF.

This chain uses TRBV25-1 with TRBJ1-5; D gene unclear. Trimming removed 8 bases from V and 3 bases from J, with 17 bases in between. The germline gives CDR1 MGHDK, CDR2 SYGVNS. The CDR3 is made up of 15 amino acids. The CDR3 DNA is TGTGCCAGCTCCGCGGGTTCTTTTACCAATCAGCCCCAGCATTTT. It specifies CASSAGSFTNQPQHF. The full variable domain, completed using reference TRBV25-1 and TRBJ1-5, is EADIYQTPRYLVIGTGKKITLECSQTMGHDKMYWYQQDPGMELHLIHYSYGVNSTEKGDLSSESTVSRIRTEHFPLTLESARPSHTSQYLCASSAGSFTNQPQHFGDGTRLSIL.

In this sample, this clone turned up once. CDR3 coding DNA: TGCGCCAGCAGCTTGGGACAGGGCCCGAACACCGGGGAGCTGTTTTTT. It yields the protein CASSLGQGPNTGELFF. V and J are TRBV5-1 and TRBJ2-2, with 7 nucleotides matching TRBD1. The CDR3 loop spans 16 amino acids. After removal of 0 bases from V and 0 bases from J, the junction contained 2 bases not matched to a gene. CDR1 is SGHRS and CDR2 is YFSETQ in the germline V gene.

The rearrangement joins TRBV6-5 to TRBJ1-1; D is unclear. The CDR3 loop spans 12 amino acids. The germline CDR1 and CDR2 sequences are MNHEY and SVGAGI. Trimming took off 6 bases at V and 5 bases at J, with 10 bases between the two ends. The DNA of the CDR3 is TGTGCCAGCAGGGGAGGTACGACTGAAGCTTTCTTT. Translated, it gives CASRGGTTEAFF.

DNA for the CDR3: TGTGCCACTTTGACAGAGGCCGGGGAGCTGTTTTTT. Amino acids: CATLTEAGELFF. The V gene is TRBV24-1, the J gene TRBJ2-2; TRBD1 is a possible D gene (5 bases). CDR1 and CDR2 (germline): KGHDR, SFDVKD. V shed 10 bases and J shed 6 bases, with 11 bases lying between them. The CDR3 has 12 amino acids.

This clone was counted a few times. The chain is built from TRBV29-1 and TRBJ1-2; the D gene is possibly TRBD1 (6 bases). Germline loops: CDR1 SQVTM, CDR2 ANQGSEA. CDR3 size: 15 residues. Trimming took off 7 bases at V and 3 bases at J, with 21 bases between the two ends. CDR3 residues: CSALGLGQKDYGYTF. The CDR3 nucleotides are TGCAGCGCCCTCGGGCTCGGACAGAAGGACTATGGCTACACCTTC.

The rearrangement links TRBV11-2 to TRBJ1-6, with 9 positions matching TRBD1. The CDR3 spans 14 residues. Losses at the gene ends were 5 bases for V and 9 bases for J; bases not matched to a gene: 5. The V gene's germline CDR1 is SGHAT and CDR2 FQNNGV. The CDR3, as DNA: TGTGCCAGCAGCCCACAGGGGGCAGGTTCACCCCTCCACTTT. Amino acid sequence: CASSPQGAGSPLHF.

V and J are TRBV3-1 (or the pseudogene TRBV3-2) and TRBJ1-2; D call uncertain. The CDR3 is 14 residues long. CDR1 is LGHDT, CDR2 YNNKEL, per germline (reference sequence). V lost 4 bases, J lost 6 bases, and 15 bases lay in between. The CDR3 region has the DNA TGTGCCAGCAGCCGGAGCGTTTGGGTCGATGGCTACACCTTC. Encoded protein: CASSRSVWVDGYTF.